Below, one T cell receptor beta chain is given with its context. Its antigen is unknown. The record originates from a study of identical twins. This CDR3 has 11 amino acids. In germline, CDR1 is LNHDA, CDR2 SQIVND (reference sequence). The V end lost 1 base, the J end lost 10 bases, and 5 bases lay between the germline ends. General study findings and limits: Zero-insertion analyses might be partly confounded by invariant T cells like MAIT and iNKT.

A universal primer site was added by template switching, and unique molecular identifiers were carried by the cDNA. TCRdb passed the 5' RACE reads through MiXCR, listing each CDR3 protein once. The data show approximately 670,000 distinct CDR3 sequences, approximately 6.1% seen once. The V call is TRBV19, the J call TRBJ2-1; D is uncertain. Sequencing was done on a sample of naive T cells sorted from blood. The clonotype originates from a man in his late teens or twenties in good health. The CDR3, as DNA: TGTGCCAGTAGTATAGCCACCGAGCAGTTCTTC. Amino acids: CASSIATEQFF.